The entry below describes one T cell receptor (beta chain). The antigen is not known. CDR1 MNHEY and CDR2 SVGAGI come from the germline V gene. V was shortened by 1 base and J by 0 bases, with 4 bases between the two germline ends. CDR3 length: 13 amino acids. This sample is part of a study of cytomegalovirus exposure and HLA in healthy donors. Study-wide results and limits: Later analysis suggested links between common viral pathogens and several top significant clusters.

This PCR relied on a set of 60 Vbeta primers and 13 Jbeta primers. Produced via immunoSEQ multiplex PCR; TCRdb's table is partial and in-frame only. The table lists 110,000 to 150,000 clones. The sample was PBMCs. The receptor's source is a man aged 35 to 55 in good health and CMV-seronegative. The chain uses TRBV6-5 and TRBJ2-7; D unclear. In DNA, the CDR3 is TGTGCCAGCAGTTACTTGAGCTCCTACGAGCAGTACTTC. Protein sequence: CASSYLSSYEQYF.